A selection of T cell receptor beta chains follows, all from one sample in a study of blood T cell repertoires in COVID-19. Repertoires were generated with immunoSEQ multiplex PCR, while TCRdb's copy carries only in-frame clones and drops some. This sample has approximately 58,000 clones, with roughly four fifths found just once. Input material: peripheral blood. Receptors originate from a man between 60 and 75 years old with COVID-19, enrolled during active disease. Each CDR3 is given with its conserved first and last residue. Fields, in order: clone size, D gene, V gene, J gene, CDR3 DNA, CDR3 protein. D genes are given only for firm matches. Clone size is given for some rows only: seen once, a few or many times, or a class if the clone is expanded.

few	TRBD1	TRBV5-1	TRBJ2-1	TGCGCCAGCAGCTGGGGACAGGGGGGACACAATGAGCAGTTCTTC	CASSWGQGGHNEQFF
.	.	TRBV5-6	TRBJ2-7	TGTGCCAGCAGCCCTTACAAGAACTTACAGGCCAACTACGAGCAGTACTTC	CASSPYKNLQANYEQYF
.	TRBD1	TRBV7-9	TRBJ1-2	TGTGCCAGCAGCTTCCCAGGGGGCGCGGATGGCTACACCTTC	CASSFPGGADGYTF
.	TRBD1	TRBV6-4	TRBJ1-4	TGTGCCAGCAGTGATTTCCGGGACAGCTCCAATGAAAAACTGTTTTTT	CASSDFRDSSNEKLFF
.	.	TRBV3-1/TRBV3-2	TRBJ2-1	TGTGCCAGCAGCGCGCACGGGGGAGATGAGCAGTTCTTC	CASSAHGGDEQFF
.	.	TRBV3-1/TRBV3-2	TRBJ1-6	TGTGCCAGCAGTCTCAGGGGTGAGGTGGGGAATTCACCCCTCCACTTT	CASSLRGEVGNSPLHF
once	.	TRBV9	TRBJ2-7	.	CASSVGAGAGAEYF
.	.	TRBV4-1	TRBJ2-5	TGCGCCAGCAGCCAGTCAGAGCGGGCCACGTTGGGGACCCAGTACTTC	CASSQSERATLGTQYF
.	.	TRBV10-2	TRBJ2-7	TGCGCCAGCAGTGACCCGGGCTACGAGCAGTACTTC	CASSDPGYEQYF
.	.	TRBV7-8	TRBJ2-7	TGTGCCAGCAGCTTAGCGCGGAACGGTCGATACGAGCAGTACTTC	CASSLARNGRYEQYF
.	.	TRBV4-1	TRBJ1-2	TGCGCCAGCAGCCAAGCCGGACAGATAAGGGGCTACACCTTC	CASSQAGQIRGYTF
.	.	TRBV9	TRBJ2-5	TGTGCCAGCAGCGGGGGGGATCAAGAGACCCAGTACTTC	CASSGGDQETQYF
.	TRBD1	TRBV19	TRBJ1-1	TGTGCCAGTTATAAGGGGGCCGGGACTGAAGCTTTCTTT	CASYKGAGTEAFF
.	.	TRBV7-2	TRBJ1-3	TGTGCCAGCAGACAATTTGGGGAGGCTGGAAACACCATATATTTT	CASRQFGEAGNTIYF
.	TRBD2	TRBV11-2	TRBJ2-1	TGTGCCAGCAGCTCTAGACTAGCGACGTCCTACAATGAGCAGTTCTTC	CASSSRLATSYNEQFF
.	.	TRBV27	TRBJ2-1	TGTGCCAGCAGAGGTTGGAGCGGACTCTACAATGAGCAGTTCTTC	CASRGWSGLYNEQFF
.	TRBD2	TRBV6-2/TRBV6-3	TRBJ2-2	TGTGCCAGCAGCCCTAGACTAGCGGGGGGTTACACCGGGGAGCTGTTTTTT	CASSPRLAGGYTGELFF
.	TRBD1	TRBV19	TRBJ2-7	TGTGCCAGTAGTATAGATCCGGGACAGGCTCTCTACGAGCAGTACTTC	CASSIDPGQALYEQYF
once	.	TRBV5-6	TRBJ2-3	TGTGCCAGCAGCCCGGACTTCACAGATACGCAGTATTTT	CASSPDFTDTQYF
.	.	TRBV19	TRBJ2-1	TGTGCCAGTAGTATAGACAGGGCCCCGAACAATGAGCAGTTCTTC	CASSIDRAPNNEQFF
.	TRBD1	TRBV19	TRBJ2-5	TGTGCCAGTAACAGGGGGATGGGAGAGACCCAGTACTTC	CASNRGMGETQYF
.	TRBD1	TRBV4-3	TRBJ2-5	TGCGCCAGCAGCCATCTCCGGGACAGGGGGGAGACCCAGTACTTC	CASSHLRDRGETQYF
.	TRBD1	TRBV7-8	TRBJ2-3	TGTGCCAGCAGCTTAGCGGGGGGACAGGGTAGGACAGATACGCAGTATTTT	CASSLAGGQGRTDTQYF
.	TRBD1	TRBV5-4	TRBJ2-7	TGTGCCAGCAGCAAATCCCCGGGACAGCCGCAAGGCGAGCAGTACTTC	CASSKSPGQPQGEQYF
.	.	TRBV5-6	TRBJ2-7	TGTGCCAGCAGCCTTATAGGGGGTTACGAGCAGTACTTC	CASSLIGGYEQYF
.	.	TRBV6-5	TRBJ1-5	TGTGCCACACGGCGGGACGGCAATCAGCCCCAGCATTTT	CATRRDGNQPQHF
.	TRBD1	TRBV5-5	TRBJ2-1	TGTGCCAGCAGCTTGTGGGACAGCTCCTACAATGAGCAGTTCTTC	CASSLWDSSYNEQFF
.	TRBD1	TRBV6-2/TRBV6-3	TRBJ1-2	TGTGCCAGCAGCAGCGACAGGGGGCACGGCTACACCTTC	CASSSDRGHGYTF
.	.	TRBV15	TRBJ2-1	TGTGCCACCAGCTCCTGGGCCTCCTACAATGAGCAGTTCTTC	CATSSWASYNEQFF
once	TRBD2	TRBV7-6	TRBJ2-7	TGTGCCAGCAGCTTAGCTAGCGGGAGTCGAAGCGAGCAGTACTTC	CASSLASGSRSEQYF
.	.	TRBV5-1	TRBJ2-3	TGCGCCAGCAGCTTAGCGGGTGGCACAGATACGCAGTATTTT	CASSLAGGTDTQYF
.	TRBD1	TRBV6-5	TRBJ2-1	TGTGCCAGCGGCCAGGGACAGGCCTACAGTGAGCAGTTCTTC	CASGQGQAYSEQFF
.	TRBD1	TRBV5-1	TRBJ2-7	TGCGCCAGCAGCCAACGGACAGGGACTCCGTACGAGCAGTACTTC	CASSQRTGTPYEQYF
.	.	TRBV4-3	TRBJ2-3	TGCGCCAGCAGCCAAGGGTTTAGGGGTCCGAATACGCAGTATTTT	CASSQGFRGPNTQYF
.	.	TRBV6-5	TRBJ2-3	TGTGCCAGCAGTCCGTCCGGGACATTCACAGATACGCAGTATTTT	CASSPSGTFTDTQYF
once	TRBD2	TRBV5-4	TRBJ2-3	TGTGCCAGCAGCTTGGAAGTATCTAGCGGGTCAGATACGCAGTATTTT	CASSLEVSSGSDTQYF
few	.	TRBV30	TRBJ1-2	TGTGCCTGGAGTGCAGGGTATGGCTACACCTTC	CAWSAGYGYTF
.	.	TRBV21-1	TRBJ1-1	TGTGCCAGCAGCAAAGGAGGGGGCACTGAAGCTTTCTTT	CASSKGGGTEAFF
.	TRBD1	TRBV7-9	TRBJ2-2	TGTGCCAGCAGCCTCAGGACAGGGAACACCGGGGAGCTGTTTTTT	CASSLRTGNTGELFF
once	.	TRBV7-2	TRBJ2-2	TGTGCCAGCAGCCCACCGGGAGTACGGAGCACCGGGGAGCTGTTTTTT	CASSPPGVRSTGELFF
.	.	TRBV19	TRBJ1-4	TGTGCCAGCTCGTTCTCCGGGACAACTAATGAAAAACTGTTTTTT	CASSFSGTTNEKLFF
.	TRBD1	TRBV4-1	TRBJ1-2	TGCGCCAGCAGCCAGGAGCTACAGGGGCCAGGGGGCTACACCTTC	CASSQELQGPGGYTF
.	.	TRBV5-5	TRBJ1-3	TGTGCCAGCAGCTTGGACAGGAACTCTGGAAACACCATATATTTT	CASSLDRNSGNTIYF
.	.	TRBV9	TRBJ2-1	TGTGCCAGCACTCCCTCCTCTACAGGGTTCCATGAGCAGTTCTTC	CASTPSSTGFHEQFF
once	TRBD1	TRBV14	TRBJ1-2	TGTGCCAGCAGCCAAGACCTGAACAGGGGGCTGGGCTACACCTTC	CASSQDLNRGLGYTF
.	.	TRBV24-1	TRBJ2-1	TGTGCCACCAGTGATCCACAGAGCTCCTACAATGAGCAGTTCTTC	CATSDPQSSYNEQFF
.	.	TRBV5-6	TRBJ2-2	TGTGCCAGCAGCACGGACAGATACACCGGGGAGCTGTTTTTT	CASSTDRYTGELFF
.	.	TRBV12-3/TRBV12-4	TRBJ2-5	TGTGCCAGCAGTTTCTTTCCCAGGGAGACCCAGTACTTC	CASSFFPRETQYF